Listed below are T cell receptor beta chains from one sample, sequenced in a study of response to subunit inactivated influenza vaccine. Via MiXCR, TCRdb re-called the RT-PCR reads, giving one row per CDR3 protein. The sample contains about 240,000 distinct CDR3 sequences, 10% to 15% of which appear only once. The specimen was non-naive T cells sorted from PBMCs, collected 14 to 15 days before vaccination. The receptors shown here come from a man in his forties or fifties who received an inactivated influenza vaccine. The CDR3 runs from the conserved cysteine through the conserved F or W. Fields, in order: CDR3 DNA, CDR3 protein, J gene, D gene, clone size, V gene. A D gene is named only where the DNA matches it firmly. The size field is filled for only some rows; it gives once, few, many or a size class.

CDR3 DNA: TGTGCCAGCAGTTTACTCCAGATTAATGAAAAACTGTTTTTT
CDR3 protein: CASSLLQINEKLFF
J gene: TRBJ1-4
D gene: NA
clone size: few
V gene: TRBV28

CDR3 DNA: TGTGCCAGCAGCTCCCGACTAGCGGGGGGCTTGGATACGCAGTATTTT
CDR3 protein: CASSSRLAGGLDTQYF
J gene: TRBJ2-3
D gene: TRBD2
clone size: few
V gene: TRBV7-2

CDR3 DNA: TGTGCCAGCAGGGACTACACAGATACGCAGTATTTT
CDR3 protein: CASRDYTDTQYF
J gene: TRBJ2-3
D gene: NA
clone size: NA
V gene: TRBV28

CDR3 DNA: TGTGCCAGCAGCTTAGCGTGGGGGCTGGGGGAGACCCAGTACTTC
CDR3 protein: CASSLAWGLGETQYF
J gene: TRBJ2-5
D gene: NA
clone size: NA
V gene: TRBV11-2

CDR3 DNA: TGTGCCAGCAGCTTAAGTTTTCAGGGGTATTCACCCCTCCACTTT
CDR3 protein: CASSLSFQGYSPLHF
J gene: TRBJ1-6
D gene: NA
clone size: few
V gene: TRBV7-2

CDR3 DNA: TGCAGTGCTAGAGGATCAGTCCGAAATCCCTACAATGAGCAGTTCTTC
CDR3 protein: CSARGSVRNPYNEQFF
J gene: TRBJ2-1
D gene: NA
clone size: few
V gene: TRBV20-1

CDR3 DNA: TGTGCCAGCAGTAACCGGGAGAGGGCCTTTAATCAGCCCCAGCATTTT
CDR3 protein: CASSNRERAFNQPQHF
J gene: TRBJ1-5
D gene: NA
clone size: few
V gene: TRBV5-6

CDR3 DNA: TGCGCCAGCAGCCAAGGGTCTACGGGGATCGGGACCCAGTACTTC
CDR3 protein: CASSQGSTGIGTQYF
J gene: TRBJ2-5
D gene: NA
clone size: NA
V gene: TRBV4-1

CDR3 DNA: TGCGCCAGCAGCACAGGGTTTAACACAGATACGCAGTATTTT
CDR3 protein: CASSTGFNTDTQYF
J gene: TRBJ2-3
D gene: NA
clone size: few
V gene: TRBV5-1

CDR3 DNA: TGTGCCAGCAGTGAAGGACTAGCGGGGGACAATGAGCAGTTCTTC
CDR3 protein: CASSEGLAGDNEQFF
J gene: TRBJ2-1
D gene: TRBD2
clone size: many
V gene: TRBV25-1